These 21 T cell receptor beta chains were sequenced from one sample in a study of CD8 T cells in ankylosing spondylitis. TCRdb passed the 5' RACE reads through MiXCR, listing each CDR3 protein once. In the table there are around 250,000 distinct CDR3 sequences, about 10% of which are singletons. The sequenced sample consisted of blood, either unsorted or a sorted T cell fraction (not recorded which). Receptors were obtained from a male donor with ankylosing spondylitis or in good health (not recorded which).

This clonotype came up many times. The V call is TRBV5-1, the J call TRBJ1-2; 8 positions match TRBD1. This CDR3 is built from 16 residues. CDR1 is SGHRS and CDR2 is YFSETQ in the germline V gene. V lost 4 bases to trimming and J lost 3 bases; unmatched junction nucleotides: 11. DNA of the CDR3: TGCGCCAGCAGCCCCCAGGGACAGGAATTTTACTATGGCTACACCTTC. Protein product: CASSPQGQEFYYGYTF. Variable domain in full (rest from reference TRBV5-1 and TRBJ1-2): KAGVTQTPRYLIKTRGQQVTLSCSPISGHRSVSWYQQTPGQGLQFLFEYFSETQRNKGNFPGRFSGRQFSNSRSEMNVSTLELGDSALYLCASSPQGQEFYYGYTFGSGTRLTVV.

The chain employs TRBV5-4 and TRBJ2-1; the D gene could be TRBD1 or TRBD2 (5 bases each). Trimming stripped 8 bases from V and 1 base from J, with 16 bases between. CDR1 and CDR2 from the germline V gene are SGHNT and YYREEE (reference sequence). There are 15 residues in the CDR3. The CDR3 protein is CARHGAGRSYNEQFF. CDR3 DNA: TGTGCCAGGCATGGGGCGGGCCGTTCCTACAATGAGCAGTTCTTC.

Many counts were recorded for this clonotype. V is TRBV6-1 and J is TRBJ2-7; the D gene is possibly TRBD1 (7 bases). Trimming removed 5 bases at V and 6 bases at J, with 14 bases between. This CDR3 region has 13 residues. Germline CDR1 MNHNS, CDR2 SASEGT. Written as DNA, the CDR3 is TGTGCCAGCAGTCGTTCAGGGGGGAGCGAGCAGTACTTC. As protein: CASSRSGGSEQYF.

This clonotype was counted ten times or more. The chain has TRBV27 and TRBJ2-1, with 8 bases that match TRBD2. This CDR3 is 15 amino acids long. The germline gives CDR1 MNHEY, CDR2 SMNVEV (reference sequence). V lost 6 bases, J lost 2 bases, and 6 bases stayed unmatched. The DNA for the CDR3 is TGTGCCAGCAGCCCTCGACTAGCGCCCTACAATGAGCAGTTCTTC. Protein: CASSPRLAPYNEQFF.

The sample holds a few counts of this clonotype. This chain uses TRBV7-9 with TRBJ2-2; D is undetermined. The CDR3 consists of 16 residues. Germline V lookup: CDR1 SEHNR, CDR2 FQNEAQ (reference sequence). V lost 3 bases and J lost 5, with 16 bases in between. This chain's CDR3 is CASSFEPTLATGELFF. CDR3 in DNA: TGTGCCAGCAGCTTCGAGCCTACGTTGGCGACCGGGGAGCTGTTTTTT.

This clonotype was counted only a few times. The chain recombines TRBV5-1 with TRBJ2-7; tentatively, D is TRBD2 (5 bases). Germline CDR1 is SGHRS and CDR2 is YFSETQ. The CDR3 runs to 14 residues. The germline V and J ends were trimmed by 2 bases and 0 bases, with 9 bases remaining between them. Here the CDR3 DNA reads TGCGCCAGCAGCTTTCGTAGCGACTCCTACGAGCAGTACTTC. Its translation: CASSFRSDSYEQYF.

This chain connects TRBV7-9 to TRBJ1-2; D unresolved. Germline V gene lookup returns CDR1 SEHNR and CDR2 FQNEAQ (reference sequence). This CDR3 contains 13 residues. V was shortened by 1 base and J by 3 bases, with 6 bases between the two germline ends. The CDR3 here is CASSLVGHYGYTF. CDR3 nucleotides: TGTGCCAGCAGCTTAGTTGGGCACTATGGCTACACCTTC.

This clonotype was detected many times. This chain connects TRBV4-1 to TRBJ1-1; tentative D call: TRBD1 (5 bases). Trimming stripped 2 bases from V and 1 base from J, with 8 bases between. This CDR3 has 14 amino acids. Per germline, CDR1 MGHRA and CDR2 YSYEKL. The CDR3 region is CASSQPTGNTEAFF. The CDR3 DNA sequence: TGCGCCAGCAGCCAACCCACAGGGAACACTGAAGCTTTCTTT.

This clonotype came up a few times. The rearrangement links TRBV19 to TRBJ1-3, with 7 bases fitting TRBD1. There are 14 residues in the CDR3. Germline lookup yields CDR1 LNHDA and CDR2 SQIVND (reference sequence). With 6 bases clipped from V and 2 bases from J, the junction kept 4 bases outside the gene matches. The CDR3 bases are TGTGCCAGTAGCCACGACAGGGCTGGAAACACCATATATTTT. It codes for CASSHDRAGNTIYF. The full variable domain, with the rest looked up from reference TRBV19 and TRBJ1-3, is DGGITQSPKYLFRKEGQNVTLSCEQNLNHDAMYWYRQDPGQGLRLIYYSQIVNDFQKGDIAEGYSVSREKKESFPLTVTSAQKNPTAFYLCASSHDRAGNTIYFGEGSWLTVV.

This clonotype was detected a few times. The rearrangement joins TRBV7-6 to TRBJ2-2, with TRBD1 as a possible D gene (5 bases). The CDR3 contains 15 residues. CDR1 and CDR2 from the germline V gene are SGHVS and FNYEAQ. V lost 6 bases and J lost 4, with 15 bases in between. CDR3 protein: CASSAPGASTGELFF. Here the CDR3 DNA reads TGTGCCAGCAGTGCTCCTGGGGCCAGCACCGGGGAGCTGTTTTTT.

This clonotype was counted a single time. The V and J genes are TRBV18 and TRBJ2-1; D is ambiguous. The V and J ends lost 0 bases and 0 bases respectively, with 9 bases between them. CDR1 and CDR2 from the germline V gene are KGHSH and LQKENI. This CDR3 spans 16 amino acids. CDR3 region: CASSPPGSSSYNEQFF. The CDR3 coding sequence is TGTGCCAGCTCACCACCCGGTTCCTCCTCCTACAATGAGCAGTTCTTC.

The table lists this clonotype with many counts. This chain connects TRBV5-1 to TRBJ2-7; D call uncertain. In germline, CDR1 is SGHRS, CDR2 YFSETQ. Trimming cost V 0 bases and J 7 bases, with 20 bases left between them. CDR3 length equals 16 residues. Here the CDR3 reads CASSLGSQYGLGEQYF. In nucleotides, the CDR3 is TGCGCCAGCAGCTTGGGGTCCCAGTACGGCCTAGGGGAGCAGTACTTC.

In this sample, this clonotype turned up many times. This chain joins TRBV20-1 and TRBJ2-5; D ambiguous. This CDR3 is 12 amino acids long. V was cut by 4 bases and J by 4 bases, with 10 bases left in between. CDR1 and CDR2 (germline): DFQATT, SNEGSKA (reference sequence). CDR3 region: CSAIAARETQYF. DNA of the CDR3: TGCAGTGCTATAGCAGCGCGAGAGACCCAGTACTTC.

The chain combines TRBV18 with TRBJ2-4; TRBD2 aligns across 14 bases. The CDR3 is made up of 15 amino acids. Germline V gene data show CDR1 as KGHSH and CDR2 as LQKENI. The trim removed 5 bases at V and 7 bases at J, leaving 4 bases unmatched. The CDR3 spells CASSSTSGGENIQYF. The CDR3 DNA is TGTGCCAGCTCATCGACTAGCGGGGGGGAGAACATTCAGTACTTC.

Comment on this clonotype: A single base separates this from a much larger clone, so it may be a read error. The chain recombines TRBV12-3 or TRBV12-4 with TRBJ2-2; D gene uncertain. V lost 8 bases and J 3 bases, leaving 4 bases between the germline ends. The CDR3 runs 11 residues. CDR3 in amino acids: CASGYTGELFF. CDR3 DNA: TGTGCCAGCGGGTACACCGGGGAGCTGTTTTTT.

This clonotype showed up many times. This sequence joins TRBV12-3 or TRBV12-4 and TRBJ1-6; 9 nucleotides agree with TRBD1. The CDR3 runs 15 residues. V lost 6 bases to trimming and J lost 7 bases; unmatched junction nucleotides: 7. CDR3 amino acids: CASRRSGTGNSPLHF. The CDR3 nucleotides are TGTGCCAGCAGGCGCTCCGGGACAGGGAATTCACCCCTCCACTTT.

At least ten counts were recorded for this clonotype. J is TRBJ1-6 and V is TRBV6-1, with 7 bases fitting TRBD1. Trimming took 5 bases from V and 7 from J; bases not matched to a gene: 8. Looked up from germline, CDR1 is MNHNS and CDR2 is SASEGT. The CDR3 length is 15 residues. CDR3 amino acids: CASSPTGTVNSPLHF. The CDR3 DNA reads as TGTGCCAGCAGTCCCACCGGGACAGTGAATTCACCCCTCCACTTT.

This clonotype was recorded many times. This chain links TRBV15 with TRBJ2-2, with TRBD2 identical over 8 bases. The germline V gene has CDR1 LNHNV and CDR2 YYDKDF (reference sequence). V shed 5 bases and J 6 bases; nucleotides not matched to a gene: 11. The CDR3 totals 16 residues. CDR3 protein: CATSVSRTSPAGELFF. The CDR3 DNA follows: TGTGCCACCAGCGTATCTAGGACTAGCCCGGCCGGGGAGCTGTTTTTT.

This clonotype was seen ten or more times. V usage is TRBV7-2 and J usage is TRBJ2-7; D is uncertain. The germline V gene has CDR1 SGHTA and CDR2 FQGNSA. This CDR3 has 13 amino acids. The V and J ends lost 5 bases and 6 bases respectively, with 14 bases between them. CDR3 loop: CASSPRVAVEQYF. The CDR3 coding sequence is TGTGCCAGCAGCCCTAGGGTTGCCGTCGAGCAGTACTTC.

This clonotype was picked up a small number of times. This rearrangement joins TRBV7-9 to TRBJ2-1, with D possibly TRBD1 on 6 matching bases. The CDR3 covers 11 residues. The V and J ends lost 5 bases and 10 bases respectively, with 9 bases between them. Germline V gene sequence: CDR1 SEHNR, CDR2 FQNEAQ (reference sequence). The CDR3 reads CASSPGVEQFF. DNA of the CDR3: TGTGCCAGCAGCCCAGGGGTAGAGCAGTTCTTC.

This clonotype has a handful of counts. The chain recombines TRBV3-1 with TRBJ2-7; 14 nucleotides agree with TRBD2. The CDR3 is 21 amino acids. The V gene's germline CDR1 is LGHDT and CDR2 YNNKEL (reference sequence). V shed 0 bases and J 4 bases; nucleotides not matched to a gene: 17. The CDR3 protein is CASSQDRGIRGLAGGLYEQYF. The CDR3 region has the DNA TGTGCCAGCAGCCAAGATAGGGGCATAAGAGGACTAGCGGGAGGTTTATACGAGCAGTACTTC.